This T cell receptor beta chain came from a study of shared clonotypes between healthy human individuals. Study results and caveats: With a handful of donors compared, approximately 5.5% of naive CD4 clonotypes were shared.

Naive CD8 populations comprised CD45RO-negative cells positively selected for CCR7, excluding terminally differentiated effector memory CD45RA+ cells. Remarks on this clone: The antigen remains undetermined.

Germline-derived CDR1 and CDR2 are MNHNS and SASEGT. The CDR3 has 15 residues. The J segment lost 0 bases and the V segment lost 7 bases, leaving 4 bases of the junction unmatched. Generated by immunoSEQ multiplex PCR, the TCRdb table keeps only in-frame clones and is missing some. The profile shows some 2,000,000 clones, over 85% of them singletons. This chain uses TRBV6-1 with TRBJ1-4, with TRBD1 matching 8 bases. The sample was naive CD8+ T cells sorted from blood. The sequence derives from a man aged 18 to 29 in good health. The CDR3 loop reads CASTGQVSTNEKLFF. DNA for the CDR3: TGTGCCAGCACGGGACAGGTGTCAACTAATGAAAAACTGTTTTTT.